The present entry profiles one TCR beta chain with its context. The sample originates from a study of blood T cells in healthy people across ages. Every donor contributed roughly 10 milliliters of peripheral blood by blood draw. A sample-barcoded 5' primer and a J-beta primer mix were used in a second PCR of roughly 7 to 11 cycles. TCRdb independently ran MiXCR on the 5' RACE reads; one entry per CDR3 protein. Here the sample spans over 750,000 distinct CDR3 sequences, around 25% being singletons. CDR1 is MGHRA and CDR2 is YSYEKL in the germline V gene. The CDR3 runs 15 residues. The data also belong to a second study, concerning T cells of mothers and their children. That investigation notes: A few healthy Caucasian mothers gave samples, and so did their six children. Sample barcodes and 2-4 random nucleotides were added by the M1S primer of the second PCR. Among related mother-child pairs, overlap was slightly higher than in unrelated pairs, though not significantly.

This chain uses TRBV4-1 with TRBJ2-5; TRBD1 matches at 11 bases. TRBJ2-1 explains the end of the DNA better; the J call may be wrong. Sequencing was done on a sample of blood. The TCR comes from a boy younger than 18 in good health. The CDR3, as DNA: TGCGCCAGCAGCCGCCCGGGACAGGGGGTCTATGAGCAGTTCTTC. Translating it yields CASSRPGQGVYEQFF.